This passage covers 9 T cell receptor beta chains from one sample sequenced in a study of control samples from healthy donors and cancer patients. The table came from immunoSEQ multiplex PCR; TCRdb's copy has only in-frame clones and leaves some out. Of over 150,000 clones in the sample, about 90% were seen once. Material: blood. These receptors all stem from a woman in her forties in good health.

The genes are TRBV5-1 and TRBJ1-6, with TRBD1 as a possible D gene (5 bases). V was clipped by 4 bases and J by 10 bases, with 15 bases between them. The CDR3 contains 14 residues. The germline V gene encodes CDR1 SGHRS and CDR2 YFSETQ. In DNA form, the CDR3 reads TGCGCCAGCAGCAGGGACTTAACTGGATCACCCCTCCACTTT. Protein product: CASSRDLTGSPLHF.

This clone was seen once. The chain carries TRBV6-5 and TRBJ2-3, with 8 bases matching TRBD2. The CDR3 has 14 amino acids. Germline CDR1 reads MNHEY; CDR2 reads SVGAGI. V lost 4 bases to trimming and J lost 5 bases; unmatched junction nucleotides: 5. The CDR3 DNA is TGTGCCAGCAGTTTGGGACTAGGAGGAGATACGCAGTATTTT. It encodes CASSLGLGGDTQYF.

V and J are TRBV19 and TRBJ1-1, with D perhaps TRBD1 (5 bases). There are 16 residues in the CDR3. Germline CDR1 reads LNHDA; CDR2 reads SQIVND (reference sequence). V lost 3 bases and J lost 0, with 14 bases in between. The CDR3 protein is CASSISQGLVNTEAFF. The CDR3 nucleotides are TGTGCCAGTAGTATCAGCCAGGGCTTGGTGAACACTGAAGCTTTCTTT.

This chain uses TRBV4-1 with TRBJ2-3, with D unclear. Trimming stripped 6 bases from V and 3 bases from J, with 16 bases between. Germline V lookup: CDR1 MGHRA, CDR2 YSYEKL. The CDR3 contains 15 residues. The CDR3 DNA follows: TGCGCCAGCAGTATAGGAGCGATTTTTACAGATACGCAGTATTTT. This gives the protein CASSIGAIFTDTQYF.

The chain joins TRBV6-5 to TRBJ1-2, with D perhaps matching TRBD1 (6 bases). Trimming took off 0 bases at V and 11 bases at J, with 16 bases between the two ends. CDR1 MNHEY and CDR2 SVGAGI come from the germline V gene. The CDR3 has 14 amino acids. The DNA for the CDR3 is TGTGCCAGCAGTTACTCAGTACGGGACAATACGTACACCTTC. Its translation is CASSYSVRDNTYTF.

This sequence joins TRBV24-1 and TRBJ2-1, with 8 bases matching TRBD1. The trim removed 7 bases at V and 6 bases at J, leaving 7 bases unmatched. The CDR3 covers 14 residues. CDR1 and CDR2 (germline): KGHDR, SFDVKD. For the CDR3, the DNA is TGTGCCACCAGACCGACAGGGGAGAGCAATGAGCAGTTCTTC. This translates into CATRPTGESNEQFF.

The chain joins TRBV13 to TRBJ2-2; D is tentatively TRBD1 or TRBD2 (5 bases each). The germline V and J ends were trimmed by 6 bases and 3 bases, with 11 bases remaining between them. The CDR3 is 14 amino acids. The germline V gene has CDR1 PRHDT and CDR2 FYEKMQ (reference sequence). CDR3 sequence: CASRSLGDTGELFF. CDR3 DNA: TGTGCCAGCAGGTCTTTGGGGGACACCGGGGAGCTGTTTTTT.

CDR3 DNA sequence: TGTGCCAGCGGAGGGCAGGGGGCTCCTGCTTTCGGAAACACCATATATTTT. Amino acids: CASGGQGAPAFGNTIYF. The rearrangement uses TRBV28 and TRBJ1-3; 8 nucleotides line up with TRBD1. The CDR3 runs to 17 residues. The germline V gene has CDR1 MDHEN and CDR2 SYDVKM. V gave up 8 bases and J gave up 4 bases; unmatched junction bases: 16.

The J gene is TRBJ2-2, the V gene TRBV3-1 (or the pseudogene TRBV3-2); D not resolved. CDR1 and CDR2 from the germline V gene are LGHDT and YNNKEL (reference sequence). V lost 4 bases and J 0 bases, leaving 9 bases between the germline ends. CDR3 size: 15 residues. The CDR3 nucleotides are TGTGCCAGCAGCCCTCTAGGGCCGAACACCGGGGAGCTGTTTTTT. As protein: CASSPLGPNTGELFF.